This T cell receptor beta chain was observed in a study of blood T cell repertoires in COVID-19. About the research overall: Sites in the United States, Italy and Spain provided acute and convalescent COVID-19 samples.

Per the original data handling: From reference gene primer amplification, estimates of nucleated cell counts were derived. Using immunoSEQ multiplex PCR, the repertoire was profiled, and TCRdb retains in-frame clones only, with some absent. V, J and clone size derive from that table, while D and trimming were established from the DNA sequence. The sample shows under 150,000 clones, about nine tenths of them seen only once. One Seattle source followed patients from active infection through their disease course. Sequencing was done on a sample of peripheral blood. The sequence came from a man aged 55 to 70 with COVID-19, enrolled during active disease.

CDR3 in amino acids: CASSPRAGEETQYF. The CDR3 DNA reads TGTGCCAGCTCACCACGGGCAGGGGAGGAGACCCAGTACTTC. The rearrangement links TRBV18 to TRBJ2-5; weak D call: TRBD1 (6 bases). Trimming shortened V by 1 base and J by 5 bases, and 11 bases separated the two germline ends. The CDR3 covers 14 residues. The germline V gene has CDR1 KGHSH and CDR2 LQKENI.